The 15 T cell receptor beta chains reported below all come from one sample, sequenced in a study of cytomegalovirus exposure and HLA in healthy donors. The study ran its PCR with 60 Vbeta and 13 Jbeta primers. The table came from immunoSEQ multiplex PCR; TCRdb's copy has only in-frame clones and leaves some out. The table shows 130,000 to 150,000 clones, with over 70% occurring only once. The sequencing input was PBMCs. Every receptor here comes from a male donor in good health and CMV-seronegative.

V gene TRBV5-1 combines with J gene TRBJ2-6, with a tentative D call TRBD2 (5 bases). V gave up 0 bases and J gave up 1 base, with 8 bases separating them. The CDR3 sequence is 16 residues long. CDR1 SGHRS and CDR2 YFSETQ come from the germline V gene. CDR3 residues: CASSLAGGSGANVLTF. Written as DNA, the CDR3 is TGCGCCAGCAGCTTGGCAGGCGGGTCTGGGGCCAACGTCCTGACTTTC.

The chain has TRBV18 and TRBJ1-3; 7 nucleotides agree with TRBD1. V was clipped by 6 bases and J by 7 bases; unmatched bases: 6. Looked up from germline, CDR1 is KGHSH and CDR2 is LQKENI. The CDR3 contains 13 residues. Written as DNA, the CDR3 is TGTGCCAGCTCTTCGGGACAGACTAACACCATATATTTT. This sequence encodes CASSSGQTNTIYF.

CDR3 DNA: TGCGCCAGCAGCTTAGGGACAGGCTCCCCGCAGTATTTT. It specifies CASSLGTGSPQYF. The chain has TRBV5-1 and TRBJ2-3, with TRBD1 matching over 8 bases. The CDR3 has 13 residues. The V gene's germline CDR1 is SGHRS and CDR2 YFSETQ. Trimming cost V 2 bases and J 10 bases; bases outside gene matches: 6.

This chain joins TRBV2 and TRBJ1-5; a possible D gene is TRBD1 (5 bases). The germline V gene has CDR1 SNHLY and CDR2 FYNNEI. CDR3 size: 15 residues. Between the trimmed V and J ends, which lost 4 bases and 4 bases, there was a span of 14 bases. CDR3 region: CASSAQGRRNQPQHF. Written as DNA, the CDR3 is TGTGCCAGCAGTGCCCAGGGTAGAAGGAATCAGCCCCAGCATTTT.

V gene TRBV29-1 combines with J gene TRBJ2-2, with unresolved D. The V gene lost 6 bases and the J gene lost 3 bases, with 5 bases spanning the gap. Germline lookup yields CDR1 SQVTM and CDR2 ANQGSEA. The CDR3 is 11 amino acids. The CDR3 sequence is CSVGDTGELFF. The CDR3 region has the DNA TGCAGCGTCGGAGACACCGGGGAGCTGTTTTTT.

The chain recombines TRBV28 with TRBJ2-2, with 9 bases lining up with TRBD2. V lost 9 bases to trimming and J lost 6 bases; unmatched junction nucleotides: 5. Germline assignment: CDR1 MDHEN and CDR2 SYDVKM. The CDR3 consists of 13 residues. CDR3 sequence (DNA): TGTGCCAGTCGCGCGGGGGGGGCCGGGGAGCTGTTTTTT. This gives the protein CASRAGGAGELFF. The full variable domain, rest sourced from reference TRBV28 and TRBJ2-2, is DVKVTQSSRYLVKRTGEKVFLECVQDMDHENMFWYRQDPGLGLRLIYFSYDVKMKEKGDIPEGYSVSREKKERFSLILESASTNQTSMYLCASRAGGAGELFFGEGSRLTVL.

The CDR3 DNA reads TGTGCCACCAGAGGGACAGTCTCTGGGGCCAACGTCCTGACTTTC. This codes for CATRGTVSGANVLTF. The chain couples TRBV15 to TRBJ2-6; 7 bases agree with TRBD1. Germline V CDR1 and CDR2: LNHNV, YYDKDF (reference sequence). The CDR3 covers 15 residues. Unmatched junction bases numbered 2, after V lost 6 bases and J lost 0 bases.

The V gene is TRBV4-3, the J gene TRBJ1-1; maybe TRBD1 (5 bases). CDR1 LGHNA and CDR2 YSLEER come from the germline V gene. Between the trimmed V and J ends, which lost 1 base and 2 bases, there was a span of 17 bases. The CDR3 spans 17 residues. Here the CDR3 reads CASSQGFRAGKNTEAFF. In DNA, the CDR3 is TGCGCCAGCAGCCAAGGTTTTAGGGCAGGGAAAAACACTGAAGCTTTCTTT.

This rearrangement joins TRBV6-4 to TRBJ2-1; tentative D call: TRBD2 (5 bases). Looked up from germline, CDR1 is MRHNA and CDR2 is SNTAGT. Deletions cut 7 bases from V and 4 bases from J, with 17 bases between. The CDR3 consists of 15 residues. The CDR3 DNA sequence: TGTGCCAGCATGCCCGGGAAGGTCGTTTACAATGAGCAGTTCTTC. As protein: CASMPGKVVYNEQFF.

Only a few counts were recorded for this clone. This sequence joins TRBV2 and TRBJ1-6, with D perhaps matching TRBD1 (6 bases). CDR3 length equals 13 residues. Trimming shortened V by 10 bases and J by 2 bases, and 9 bases separated the two germline ends. Germline V gene lookup returns CDR1 SNHLY and CDR2 FYNNEI. CDR3: CATRTAYNSPLHF. The CDR3 coding sequence is TGTGCCACCCGGACAGCCTATAATTCACCCCTCCACTTT. Complete variable domain (other parts from reference TRBV2 and TRBJ1-6): EPEVTQTPSHQVTQMGQEVILRCVPISNHLYFYWYRQILGQKVEFLVSFYNNEISEKSEIFDDQFSVERPDGSNFTLKIRSTKLEDSAMYFCATRTAYNSPLHFGNGTRLTVT.

V is TRBV5-5 and J is TRBJ1-6; TRBD1 matches 7 bases. Germline lookup yields CDR1 SGHKS and CDR2 YYEKEE (reference sequence). The CDR3 is 14 residues long. J was trimmed by 10 bases and V by 2 bases; bases with no gene match: 6. This CDR3 is CASSFQGGQSPLHF. CDR3 nucleotides: TGTGCCAGCAGCTTTCAGGGGGGCCAATCACCCCTCCACTTT.

The V call is TRBV5-1, the J call TRBJ2-5, with 11 bases lining up with TRBD2. Germline CDR1 is SGHRS and CDR2 is YFSETQ. V trimming: 4 bases; J trimming: 5 bases; junction bases outside the gene matches: 4. The CDR3 has 14 amino acids. The CDR3 reads CASSGSSGGETQYF. The CDR3 DNA is TGCGCCAGCAGCGGATCTAGCGGGGGGGAGACCCAGTACTTC. Complete variable domain (other parts from reference TRBV5-1 and TRBJ2-5): KAGVTQTPRYLIKTRGQQVTLSCSPISGHRSVSWYQQTPGQGLQFLFEYFSETQRNKGNFPGRFSGRQFSNSRSEMNVSTLELGDSALYLCASSGSSGGETQYFGPGTRLLVL.

A single count supports this clone. The gene calls are TRBV7-9 and TRBJ2-5; D gene uncertain. The J call may be incorrect, as the DNA end agrees better with TRBJ2-7. The CDR3 is 15 amino acids. Germline lookup yields CDR1 SEHNR and CDR2 FQNEAQ (reference sequence). CDR3 nucleotides: TGTGCCAGCAGCTTAGTGGCAGCACGAGGCGACGAGCAGTACTTC. This codes for CASSLVAARGDEQYF.

The V gene is TRBV27, the J gene TRBJ1-1; 7 bases map to TRBD1. This CDR3 is 13 amino acids long. V dropped 5 bases and J dropped 4; count of bases not matched to a gene: 4. Germline V gene data show CDR1 as MNHEY and CDR2 as SMNVEV (reference sequence). DNA for the CDR3: TGTGCCAGCAGTCACAGGGGCTTCACTGAAGCTTTCTTT. Translating it yields CASSHRGFTEAFF.

The CDR3 spells CASSLNGDTEAFF. The CDR3 nucleotides are TGTGCCAGCAGCTTAAACGGGGACACTGAAGCTTTCTTT. The V and J genes are TRBV7-9 and TRBJ1-1; D not certain. The germline V gene has CDR1 SEHNR and CDR2 FQNEAQ (reference sequence). This CDR3 spans 13 amino acids. V lost 2 bases to trimming and J lost 3 bases, with 7 bases between them.